The clone carrying this TCR beta chain is termed large. What it recognizes is unknown. Sequencing was performed with immunoSEQ multiplex PCR; in TCRdb, only in-frame clones are kept and a portion is missing. Of over a thousand clones detected, 20% to 25% appear once; the ten largest clones hold around a sixth. The sample comes from a study of T cells in localized non-small cell lung cancer. Overall study results and limits: For the top 100 tumor clones, a median about 50 also appeared in adjacent lung. Heterogeneity within the tumor remains possible, as just one region underwent sequencing.

Germline V gene data show CDR1 as LNHDA and CDR2 as SQIVND (reference sequence). With 3 bases removed from V and 2 bases from J, the gap between germline ends came to 1 base. The length of the CDR3 is 11 residues. The rearrangement joins TRBV19 to TRBJ2-5, with D hard to call. The clonotype comes from a male donor older than 55 with stage III squamous cell lung carcinoma. The sequencing here drew on normal lung tissue next to the tumor, taken before any cancer treatment. CDR3: CASSMQETQYF. CDR3 sequence (DNA): TGTGCCAGTAGTATGCAAGAGACCCAGTACTTC.